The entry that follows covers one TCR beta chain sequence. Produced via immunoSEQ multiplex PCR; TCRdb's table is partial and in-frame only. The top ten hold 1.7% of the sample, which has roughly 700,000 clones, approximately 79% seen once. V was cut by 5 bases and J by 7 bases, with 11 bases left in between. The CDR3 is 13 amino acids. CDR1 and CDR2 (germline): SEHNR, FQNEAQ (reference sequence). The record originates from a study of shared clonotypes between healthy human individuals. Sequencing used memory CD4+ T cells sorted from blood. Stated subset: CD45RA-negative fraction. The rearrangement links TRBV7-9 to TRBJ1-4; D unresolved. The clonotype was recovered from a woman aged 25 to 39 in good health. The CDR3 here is CASSGPGGEKLFF. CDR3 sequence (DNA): TGTGCCAGCAGCGGCCCGGGCGGTGAAAAACTGTTTTTT.